Below, one T cell receptor beta chain is given with its context. TCRdb's table, derived via immunoSEQ multiplex PCR, lists solely in-frame clones and lacks some. The table has approximately 150,000 clones, roughly nine tenths seen once. This sample is part of a study of T cell responses to AZD1222 COVID-19 vaccine. The ends were cut back, 6 bases at V and 6 bases at J, with 14 bases in the middle. The V gene's germline CDR1 is LGHNA and CDR2 YSLEER. The CDR3 is made up of 13 amino acids. This receptor was identified in an adult in good health. The specimen comprised peripheral blood, sampled on day 0 of AZD1222 vaccination. This chain links TRBV4-3 with TRBJ1-1; D perhaps matches TRBD1 (6 bases). CDR3 DNA: TGCGCCAGCAGGAGTCAGGGGTTCCCTGAAGCTTTCTTT. Encoded protein: CASRSQGFPEAFF.